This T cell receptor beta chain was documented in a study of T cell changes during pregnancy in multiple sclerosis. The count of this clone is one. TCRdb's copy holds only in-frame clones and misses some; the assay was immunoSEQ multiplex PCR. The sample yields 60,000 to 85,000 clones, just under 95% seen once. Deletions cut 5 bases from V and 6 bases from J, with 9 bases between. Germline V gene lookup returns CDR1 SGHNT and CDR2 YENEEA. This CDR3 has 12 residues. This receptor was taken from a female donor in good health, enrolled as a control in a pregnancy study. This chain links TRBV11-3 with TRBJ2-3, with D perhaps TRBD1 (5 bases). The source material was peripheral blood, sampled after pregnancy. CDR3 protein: CASSRKGDTQYF. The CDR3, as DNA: TGTGCCAGCAGCCGAAAGGGGGATACGCAGTATTTT.